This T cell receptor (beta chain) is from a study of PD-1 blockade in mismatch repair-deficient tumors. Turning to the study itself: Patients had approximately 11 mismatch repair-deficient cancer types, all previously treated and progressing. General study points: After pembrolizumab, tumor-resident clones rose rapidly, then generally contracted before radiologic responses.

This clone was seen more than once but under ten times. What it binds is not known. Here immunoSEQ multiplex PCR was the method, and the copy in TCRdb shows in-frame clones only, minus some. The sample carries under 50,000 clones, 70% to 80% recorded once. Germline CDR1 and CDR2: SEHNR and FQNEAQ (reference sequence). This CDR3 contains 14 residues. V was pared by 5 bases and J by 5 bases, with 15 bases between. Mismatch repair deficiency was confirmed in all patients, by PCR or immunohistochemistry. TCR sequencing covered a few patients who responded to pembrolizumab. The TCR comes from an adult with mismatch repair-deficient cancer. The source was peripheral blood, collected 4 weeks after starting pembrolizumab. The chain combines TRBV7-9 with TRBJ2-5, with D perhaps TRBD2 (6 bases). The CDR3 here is CASSQLTSQETQYF. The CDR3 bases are TGTGCCAGCAGCCAACTGACTAGTCAGGAGACCCAGTACTTC.